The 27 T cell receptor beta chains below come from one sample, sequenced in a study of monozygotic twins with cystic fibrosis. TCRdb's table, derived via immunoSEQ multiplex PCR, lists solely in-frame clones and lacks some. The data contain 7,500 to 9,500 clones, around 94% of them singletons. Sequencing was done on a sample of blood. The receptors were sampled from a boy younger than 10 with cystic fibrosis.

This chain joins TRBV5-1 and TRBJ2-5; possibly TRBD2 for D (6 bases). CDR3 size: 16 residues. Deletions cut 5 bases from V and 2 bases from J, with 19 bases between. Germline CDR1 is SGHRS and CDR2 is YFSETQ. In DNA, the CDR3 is TGCGCCAGCAGGGCTTTTGGAGGGTTTGAACAAGAGACCCAGTACTTC. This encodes CASRAFGGFEQETQYF.

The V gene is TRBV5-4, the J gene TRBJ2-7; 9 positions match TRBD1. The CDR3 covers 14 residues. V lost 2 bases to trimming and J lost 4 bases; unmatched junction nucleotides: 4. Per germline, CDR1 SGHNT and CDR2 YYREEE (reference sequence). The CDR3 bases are TGTGCCAGCAGCTTCGGGACAGGGTCGTACGAGCAGTACTTC. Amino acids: CASSFGTGSYEQYF.

In DNA, the CDR3 is TGTGCCAGCACCCGGGAGGATAACTATGGCTACACCTTC. This translates into CASTREDNYGYTF. The chain carries TRBV2 and TRBJ1-2; D not resolved. The CDR3 is 13 residues long. Germline CDR1 and CDR2: SNHLY and FYNNEI. The V end lost 7 bases, the J end lost 1 base, and 10 bases lay between the germline ends.

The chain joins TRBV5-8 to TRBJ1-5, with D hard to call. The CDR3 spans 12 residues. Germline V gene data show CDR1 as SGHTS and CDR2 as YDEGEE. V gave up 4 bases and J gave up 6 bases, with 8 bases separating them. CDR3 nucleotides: TGTGCCAGCAGCATCGGGCCTCAGCCCCAGCATTTT. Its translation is CASSIGPQPQHF.

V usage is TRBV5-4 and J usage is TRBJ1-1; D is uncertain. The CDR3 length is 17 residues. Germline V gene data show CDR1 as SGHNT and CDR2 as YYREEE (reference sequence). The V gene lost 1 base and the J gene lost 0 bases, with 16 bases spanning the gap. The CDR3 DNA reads TGTGCCAGCAGCTTGAAGTTCGAAGCAGCTTTGAACACTGAAGCTTTCTTT. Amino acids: CASSLKFEAALNTEAFF.

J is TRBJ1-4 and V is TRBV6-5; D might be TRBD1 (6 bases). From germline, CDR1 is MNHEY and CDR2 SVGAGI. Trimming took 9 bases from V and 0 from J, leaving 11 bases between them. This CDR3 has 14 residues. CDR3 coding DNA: TGTGCCAGTGGGGGGCATGCAACTAATGAAAAACTGTTTTTT. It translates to CASGGHATNEKLFF.

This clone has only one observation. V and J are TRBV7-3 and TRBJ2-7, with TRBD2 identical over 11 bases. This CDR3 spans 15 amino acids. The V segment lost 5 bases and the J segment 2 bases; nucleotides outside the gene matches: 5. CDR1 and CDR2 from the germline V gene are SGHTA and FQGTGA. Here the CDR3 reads CASSPTSGGPYEQYF. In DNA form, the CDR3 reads TGTGCCAGCAGCCCAACTAGCGGGGGCCCCTACGAGCAGTACTTC.

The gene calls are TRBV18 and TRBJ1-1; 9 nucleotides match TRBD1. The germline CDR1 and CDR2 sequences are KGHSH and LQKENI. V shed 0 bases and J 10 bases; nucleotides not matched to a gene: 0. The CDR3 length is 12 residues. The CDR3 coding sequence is TGTGCCAGCTCACCACCGGACAGGGGAGCTTTCTTT. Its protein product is CASSPPDRGAFF.

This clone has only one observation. CDR3 region: CATSGLSYEQYF. Written as DNA, the CDR3 is TGTGCCACTTCGGGCCTCTCCTACGAGCAGTACTTC. V gene TRBV19 combines with J gene TRBJ2-7; no definite D call. The germline V gene encodes CDR1 LNHDA and CDR2 SQIVND (reference sequence). V shed 10 bases and J shed 0 bases, with 10 bases lying between them. The CDR3 totals 12 residues.

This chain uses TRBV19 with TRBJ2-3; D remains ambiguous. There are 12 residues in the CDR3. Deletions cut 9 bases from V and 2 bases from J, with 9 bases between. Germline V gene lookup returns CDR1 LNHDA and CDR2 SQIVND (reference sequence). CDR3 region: CASGRFTDTQYF. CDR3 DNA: TGTGCCAGCGGTCGGTTCACAGATACGCAGTATTTT.

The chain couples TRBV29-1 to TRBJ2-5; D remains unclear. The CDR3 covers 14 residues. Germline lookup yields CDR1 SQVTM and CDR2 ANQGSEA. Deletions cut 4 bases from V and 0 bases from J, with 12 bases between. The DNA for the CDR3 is TGCAGCGTTGCCCCCACGACTTACCAAGAGACCCAGTACTTC. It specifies CSVAPTTYQETQYF. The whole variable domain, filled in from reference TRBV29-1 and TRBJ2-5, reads SAVISQKPSRDICQRGTSLTIQCQVDSQVTMMFWYRQQPGQSLTLIATANQGSEATYESGFVIDKFPISRPNLTFSTLTVSNMSPEDSSIYLCSVAPTTYQETQYFGPGTRLLVL.

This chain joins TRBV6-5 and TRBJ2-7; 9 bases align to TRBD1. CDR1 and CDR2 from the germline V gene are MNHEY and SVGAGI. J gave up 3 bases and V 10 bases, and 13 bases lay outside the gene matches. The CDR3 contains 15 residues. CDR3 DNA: TGTGCCACTTCCCCTAGGACAGGGGATAACTACGAGCAGTACTTC. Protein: CATSPRTGDNYEQYF.

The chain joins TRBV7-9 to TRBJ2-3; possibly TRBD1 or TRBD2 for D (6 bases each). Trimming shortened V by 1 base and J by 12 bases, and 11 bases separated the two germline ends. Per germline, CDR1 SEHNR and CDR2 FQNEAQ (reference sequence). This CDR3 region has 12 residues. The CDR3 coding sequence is TGTGCCAGCAGCTTAGGGGGGGCCGACCAGTATTTT. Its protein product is CASSLGGADQYF.

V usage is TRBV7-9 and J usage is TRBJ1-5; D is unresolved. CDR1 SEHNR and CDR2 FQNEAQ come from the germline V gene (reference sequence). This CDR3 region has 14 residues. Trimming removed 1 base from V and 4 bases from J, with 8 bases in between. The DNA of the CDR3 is TGTGCCAGCAGCTTAGGCGGGTTAAATCAGCCCCAGCATTTT. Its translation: CASSLGGLNQPQHF.

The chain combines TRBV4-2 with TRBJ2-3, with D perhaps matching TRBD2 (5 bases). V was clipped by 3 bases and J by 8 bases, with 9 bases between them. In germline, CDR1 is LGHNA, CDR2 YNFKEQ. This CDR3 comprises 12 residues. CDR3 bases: TGTGCCAGCAGCCACGAGGAGGCTACGCAGTATTTT. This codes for CASSHEEATQYF.

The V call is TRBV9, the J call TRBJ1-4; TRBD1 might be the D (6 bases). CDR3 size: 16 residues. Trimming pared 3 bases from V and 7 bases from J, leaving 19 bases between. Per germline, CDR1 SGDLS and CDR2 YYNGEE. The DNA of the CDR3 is TGTGCCAGCAGCGCCACCGGGGGGGCATGGGCTGAAAAACTGTTTTTT. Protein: CASSATGGAWAEKLFF.

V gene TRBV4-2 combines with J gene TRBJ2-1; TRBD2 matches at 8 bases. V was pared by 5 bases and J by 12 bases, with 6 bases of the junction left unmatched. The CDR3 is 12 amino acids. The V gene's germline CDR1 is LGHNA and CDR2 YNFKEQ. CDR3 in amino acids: CASSLAGGGQFF. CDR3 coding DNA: TGTGCCAGCAGCTTGGCGGGGGGTGGGCAGTTCTTC.

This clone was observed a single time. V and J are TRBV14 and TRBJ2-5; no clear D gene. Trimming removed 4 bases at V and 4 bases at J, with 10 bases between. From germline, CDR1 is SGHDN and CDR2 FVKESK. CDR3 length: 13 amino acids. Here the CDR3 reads CASSLSYPETQYF. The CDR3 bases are TGTGCCAGCAGCCTCTCGTATCCAGAGACCCAGTACTTC.

CDR3 nucleotide sequence: TGCGCCAGCAGTGGAATGATGAACACTGAAGCTTTCTTT. Its protein is CASSGMMNTEAFF. V gene TRBV10-1 combines with J gene TRBJ1-1; no definite D call. This CDR3 spans 13 amino acids. V lost 4 bases and J 0 bases, leaving 6 bases between the germline ends. Germline-derived CDR1 and CDR2 are WNHNN and SYGVQD (reference sequence).

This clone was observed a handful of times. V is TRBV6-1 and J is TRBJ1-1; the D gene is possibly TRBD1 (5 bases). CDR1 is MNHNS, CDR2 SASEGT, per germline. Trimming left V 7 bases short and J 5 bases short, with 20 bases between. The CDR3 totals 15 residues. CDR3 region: CASNEFQGRGTEAFF. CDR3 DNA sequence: TGTGCCAGCAATGAGTTCCAGGGCCGGGGGACTGAAGCTTTCTTT.

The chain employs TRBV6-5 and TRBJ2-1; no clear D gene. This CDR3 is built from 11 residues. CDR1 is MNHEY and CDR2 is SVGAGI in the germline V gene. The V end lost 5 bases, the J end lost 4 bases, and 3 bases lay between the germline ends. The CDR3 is CASSRYNEQFF. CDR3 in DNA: TGTGCCAGCAGTCGGTACAATGAGCAGTTCTTC.

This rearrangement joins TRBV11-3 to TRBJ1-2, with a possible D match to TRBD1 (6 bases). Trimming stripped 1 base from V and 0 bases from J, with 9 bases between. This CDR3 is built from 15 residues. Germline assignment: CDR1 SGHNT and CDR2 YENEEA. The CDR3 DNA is TGTGCCAGCAGCTTAGTAGGGGGATCTAACTATGGCTACACCTTC. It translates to CASSLVGGSNYGYTF.

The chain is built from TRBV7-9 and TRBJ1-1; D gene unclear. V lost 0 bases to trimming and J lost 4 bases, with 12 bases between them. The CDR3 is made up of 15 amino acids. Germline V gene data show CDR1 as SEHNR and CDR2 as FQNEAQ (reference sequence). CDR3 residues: CASSLAGVRGTEAFF. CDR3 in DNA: TGTGCCAGCAGCTTAGCCGGGGTCCGGGGCACTGAAGCTTTCTTT.

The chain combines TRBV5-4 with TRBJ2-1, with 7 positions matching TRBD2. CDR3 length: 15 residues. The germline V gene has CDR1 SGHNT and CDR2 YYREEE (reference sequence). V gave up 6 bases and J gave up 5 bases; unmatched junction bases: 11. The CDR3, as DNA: TGTGCCAGCAAGAGAGGCGGGGGTTCAAACAATGAGCAGTTCTTC. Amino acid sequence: CASKRGGGSNNEQFF.

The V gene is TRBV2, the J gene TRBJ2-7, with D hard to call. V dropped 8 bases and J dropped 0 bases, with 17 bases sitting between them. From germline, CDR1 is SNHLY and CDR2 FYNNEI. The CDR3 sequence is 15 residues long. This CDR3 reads CASLILTVSSYEQYF. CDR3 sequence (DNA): TGTGCCAGCTTAATCTTGACGGTGAGCTCCTACGAGCAGTACTTC.

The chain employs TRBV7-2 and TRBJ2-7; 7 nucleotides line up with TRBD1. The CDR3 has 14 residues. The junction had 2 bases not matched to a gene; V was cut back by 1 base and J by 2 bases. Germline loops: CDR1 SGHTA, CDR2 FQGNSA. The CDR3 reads CASSLEDRTYEQYF. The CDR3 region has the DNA TGTGCCAGCAGCTTAGAGGACAGGACCTACGAGCAGTACTTC.

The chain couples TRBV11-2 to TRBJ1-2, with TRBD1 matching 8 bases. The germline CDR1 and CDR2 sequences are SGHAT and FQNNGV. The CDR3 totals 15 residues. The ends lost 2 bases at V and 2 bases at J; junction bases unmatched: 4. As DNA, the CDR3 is TGTGCCAGCAGCTTAAGGGGGACAGGCAACTATGGCTACACCTTC. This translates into CASSLRGTGNYGYTF.